This T cell receptor beta chain emerged from a study of shared clonotypes between healthy human individuals. The overall study: Each donor had three CD4 naive, three CD4 memory, two CD8 naive and one CD8 memory plate.

Authors' analysis steps: ImmunoSEQ yielded junction-only sequences lacking quality scores, so filtering differed. Libraries were prepared by immunoSEQ multiplex PCR; TCRdb keeps only in-frame clonotypes and omits some of them. That table gives V, J and clone size, and the DNA gave D and trimming. The sample holds some 1,400,000 clones, roughly 97% seen once. This clone was found once. In germline, CDR1 is SGHRS, CDR2 YFSETQ. The CDR3 loop spans 16 amino acids. J lost 4 bases, V lost 0 bases, and 7 bases had no gene match. The TCR sequence derives from a young man in good health. Input material: naive CD4+ T cells sorted from blood. Subset specified: CD45RA+ positively selected. The chain recombines TRBV5-1 with TRBJ2-5; 9 bases match TRBD1. CDR3 in amino acids: CASSLDTGGAGETQYF. CDR3 DNA sequence: TGCGCCAGCAGCTTGGATACAGGGGGCGCGGGAGAGACCCAGTACTTC.